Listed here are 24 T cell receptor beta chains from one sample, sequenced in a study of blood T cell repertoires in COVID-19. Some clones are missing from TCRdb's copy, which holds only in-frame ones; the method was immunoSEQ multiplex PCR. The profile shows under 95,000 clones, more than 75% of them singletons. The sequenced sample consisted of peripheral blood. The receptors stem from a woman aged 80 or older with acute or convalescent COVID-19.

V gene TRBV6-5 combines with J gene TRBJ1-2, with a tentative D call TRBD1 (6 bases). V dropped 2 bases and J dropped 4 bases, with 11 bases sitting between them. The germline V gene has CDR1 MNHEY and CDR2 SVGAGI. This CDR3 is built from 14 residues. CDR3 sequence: CASSYAGAFYGYTF. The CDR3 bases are TGTGCCAGCAGTTACGCGGGGGCGTTCTATGGCTACACCTTC.

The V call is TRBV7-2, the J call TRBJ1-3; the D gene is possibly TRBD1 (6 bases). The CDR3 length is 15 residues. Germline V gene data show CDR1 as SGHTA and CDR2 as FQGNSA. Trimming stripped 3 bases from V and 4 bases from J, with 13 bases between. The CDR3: CASSFSGAGGNTIYF. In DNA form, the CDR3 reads TGTGCCAGCAGCTTCTCAGGGGCGGGCGGAAACACCATATATTTT.

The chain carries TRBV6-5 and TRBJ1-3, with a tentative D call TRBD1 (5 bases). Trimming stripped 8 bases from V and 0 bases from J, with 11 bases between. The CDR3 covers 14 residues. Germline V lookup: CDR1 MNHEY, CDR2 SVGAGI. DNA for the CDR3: TGTGCCAGCCGGACCAGGGCCTCTGGAAACACCATATATTTT. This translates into CASRTRASGNTIYF.

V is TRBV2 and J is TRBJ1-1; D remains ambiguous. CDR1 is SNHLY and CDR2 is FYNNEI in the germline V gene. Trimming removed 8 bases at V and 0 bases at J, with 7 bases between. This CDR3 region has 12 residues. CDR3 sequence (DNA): TGTGCCAGCCAAGCACTGAACACTGAAGCTTTCTTT. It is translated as CASQALNTEAFF.

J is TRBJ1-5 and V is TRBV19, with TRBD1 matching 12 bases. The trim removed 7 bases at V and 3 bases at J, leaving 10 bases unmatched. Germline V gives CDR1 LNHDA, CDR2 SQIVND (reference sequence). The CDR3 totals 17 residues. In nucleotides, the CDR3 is TGTGCCAGTATGGGGGGGACAGGGGGCAGAAACAATCAGCCCCAGCATTTT. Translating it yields CASMGGTGGRNNQPQHF.

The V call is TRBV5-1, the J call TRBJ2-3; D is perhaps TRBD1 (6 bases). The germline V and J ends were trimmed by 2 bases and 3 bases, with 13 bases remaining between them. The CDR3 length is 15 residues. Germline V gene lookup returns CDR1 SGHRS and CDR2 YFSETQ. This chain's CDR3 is CASSFPTGNTDTQYF. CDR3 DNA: TGCGCCAGCAGCTTTCCAACAGGGAATACAGATACGCAGTATTTT.

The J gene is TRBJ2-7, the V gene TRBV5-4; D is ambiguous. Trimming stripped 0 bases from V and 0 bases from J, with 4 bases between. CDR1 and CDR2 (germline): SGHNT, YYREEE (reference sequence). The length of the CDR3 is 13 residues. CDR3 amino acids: CASSLVSSYEQYF. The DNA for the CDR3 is TGTGCCAGCAGCTTGGTGAGCTCCTACGAGCAGTACTTC. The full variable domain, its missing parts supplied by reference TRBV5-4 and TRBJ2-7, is ETGVTQSPTHLIKTRGQQVTLRCSSQSGHNTVSWYQQALGQGPQFIFQYYREEENGRGNFPPRFSGLQFPNYSSELNVNALELDDSALYLCASSLVSSYEQYFGPGTRLTVT.

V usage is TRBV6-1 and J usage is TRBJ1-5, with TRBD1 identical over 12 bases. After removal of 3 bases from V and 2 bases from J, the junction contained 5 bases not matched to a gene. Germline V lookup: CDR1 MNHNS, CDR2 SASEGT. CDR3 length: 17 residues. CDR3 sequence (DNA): TGTGCCAGCAGTGACCGGGACAGGGGGCAGGGCAATCAGCCCCAGCATTTT. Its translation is CASSDRDRGQGNQPQHF.

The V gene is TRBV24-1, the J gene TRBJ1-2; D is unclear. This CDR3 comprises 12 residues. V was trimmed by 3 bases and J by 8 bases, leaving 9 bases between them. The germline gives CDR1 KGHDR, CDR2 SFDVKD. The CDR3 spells CATSDPRLGYTF. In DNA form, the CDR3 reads TGTGCCACCAGTGATCCCAGGTTAGGCTACACCTTC.

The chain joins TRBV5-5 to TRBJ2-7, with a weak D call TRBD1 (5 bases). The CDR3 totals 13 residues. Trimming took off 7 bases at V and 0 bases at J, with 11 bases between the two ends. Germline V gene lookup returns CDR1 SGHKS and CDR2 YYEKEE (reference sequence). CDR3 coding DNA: TGTGCCAGCGGGCAAGGGGTCTCCTACGAGCAGTACTTC. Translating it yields CASGQGVSYEQYF. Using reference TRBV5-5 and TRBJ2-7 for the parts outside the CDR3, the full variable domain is DAGVTQSPTHLIKTRGQQVTLRCSPISGHKSVSWYQQVLGQGPQFIFQYYEKEERGRGNFPDRFSARQFPNYSSELNVNALLLGDSALYLCASGQGVSYEQYFGPGTRLTVT.

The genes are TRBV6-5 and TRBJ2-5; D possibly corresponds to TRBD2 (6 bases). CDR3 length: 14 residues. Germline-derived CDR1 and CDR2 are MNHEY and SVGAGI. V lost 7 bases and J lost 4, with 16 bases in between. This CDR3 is CASTRPGLGETQYF. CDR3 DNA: TGTGCCAGCACCCGACCGGGACTCGGAGAGACCCAGTACTTC.

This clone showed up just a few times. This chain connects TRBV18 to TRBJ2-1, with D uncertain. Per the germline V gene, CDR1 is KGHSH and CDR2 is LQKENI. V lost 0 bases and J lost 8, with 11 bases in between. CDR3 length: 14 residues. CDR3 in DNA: TGTGCCAGCTCACCACCCACTATACAATATGAGCAGTTCTTC. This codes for CASSPPTIQYEQFF.

The CDR3 protein is CASSLASDSSYEQYF. In nucleotides, the CDR3 is TGCGCCAGCAGCTTGGCCAGCGACTCCTCCTACGAGCAGTACTTC. The chain uses TRBV5-1 and TRBJ2-7, with D unresolved. CDR1 and CDR2 (germline): SGHRS, YFSETQ. There are 15 residues in the CDR3. V was shortened by 0 bases and J by 0 bases, with 10 bases between the two germline ends.

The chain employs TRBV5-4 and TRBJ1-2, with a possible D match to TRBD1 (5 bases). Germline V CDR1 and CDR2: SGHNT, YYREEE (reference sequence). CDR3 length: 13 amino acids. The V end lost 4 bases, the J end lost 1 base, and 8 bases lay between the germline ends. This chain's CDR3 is CASSPDSNYGYTF. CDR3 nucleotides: TGTGCCAGCAGCCCTGACAGTAACTATGGCTACACCTTC.

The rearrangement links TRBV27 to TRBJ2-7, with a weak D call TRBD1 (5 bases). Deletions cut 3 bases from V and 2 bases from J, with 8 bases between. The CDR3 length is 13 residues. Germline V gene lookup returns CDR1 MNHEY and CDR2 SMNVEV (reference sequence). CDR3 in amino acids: CASSFGRAYEQYF. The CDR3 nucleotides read TGTGCCAGCAGTTTCGGCAGGGCCTACGAGCAGTACTTC.

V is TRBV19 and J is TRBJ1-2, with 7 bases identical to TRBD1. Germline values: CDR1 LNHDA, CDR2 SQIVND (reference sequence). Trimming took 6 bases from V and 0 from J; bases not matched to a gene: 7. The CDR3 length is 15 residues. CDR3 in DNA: TGTGCCAGTAGGATGACAGGGCTCACTAACTATGGCTACACCTTC. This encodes CASRMTGLTNYGYTF.

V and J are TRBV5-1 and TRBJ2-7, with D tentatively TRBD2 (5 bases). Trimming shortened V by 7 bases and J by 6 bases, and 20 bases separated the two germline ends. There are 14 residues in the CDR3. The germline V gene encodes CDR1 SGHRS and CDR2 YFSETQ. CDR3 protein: CASGPPERTSEQYF. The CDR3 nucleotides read TGCGCCAGCGGCCCCCCTGAGCGGACGTCCGAGCAGTACTTC.

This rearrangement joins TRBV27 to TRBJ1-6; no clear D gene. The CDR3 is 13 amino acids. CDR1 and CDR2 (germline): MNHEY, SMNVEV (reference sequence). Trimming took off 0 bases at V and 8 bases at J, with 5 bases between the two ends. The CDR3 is CASSLSRDSPLHF. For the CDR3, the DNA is TGTGCCAGCAGTTTATCGCGCGATTCACCCCTCCACTTT.

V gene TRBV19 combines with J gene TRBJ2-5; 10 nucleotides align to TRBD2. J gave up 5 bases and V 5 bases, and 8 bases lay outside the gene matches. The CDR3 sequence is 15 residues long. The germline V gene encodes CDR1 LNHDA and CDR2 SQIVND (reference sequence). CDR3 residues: CASSRGAGGLETQYF. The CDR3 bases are TGTGCCAGTAGTCGGGGAGCGGGAGGGCTGGAGACCCAGTACTTC.

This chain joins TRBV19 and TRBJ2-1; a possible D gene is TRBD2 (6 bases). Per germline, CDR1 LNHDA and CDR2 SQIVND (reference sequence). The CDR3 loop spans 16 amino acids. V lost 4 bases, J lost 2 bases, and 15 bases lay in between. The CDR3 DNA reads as TGTGCCAGTAGTAGGGGACCCGCGGGGACCTACAATGAGCAGTTCTTC. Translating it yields CASSRGPAGTYNEQFF.

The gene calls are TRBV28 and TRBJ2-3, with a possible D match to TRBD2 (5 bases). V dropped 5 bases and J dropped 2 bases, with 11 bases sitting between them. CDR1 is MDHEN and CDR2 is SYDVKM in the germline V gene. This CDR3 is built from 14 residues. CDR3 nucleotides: TGTGCCAGCAGTCCCCCGGGGAACACAGATACGCAGTATTTT. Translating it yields CASSPPGNTDTQYF.

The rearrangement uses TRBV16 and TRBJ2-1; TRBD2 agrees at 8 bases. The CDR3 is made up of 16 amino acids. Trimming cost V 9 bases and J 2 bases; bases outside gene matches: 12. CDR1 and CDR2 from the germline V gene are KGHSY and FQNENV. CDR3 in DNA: TGTGCCAGTCTTCTAGAGCGGGGGACTACCTACAATGAGCAGTTCTTC. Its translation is CASLLERGTTYNEQFF.

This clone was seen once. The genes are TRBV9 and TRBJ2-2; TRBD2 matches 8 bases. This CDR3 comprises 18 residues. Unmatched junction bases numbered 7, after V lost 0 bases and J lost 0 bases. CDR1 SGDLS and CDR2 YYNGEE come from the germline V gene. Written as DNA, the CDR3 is TGTGCCAGCAGCGTAGCCGCTAGCGGGTACGCGAACACCGGGGAGCTGTTTTTT. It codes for CASSVAASGYANTGELFF.

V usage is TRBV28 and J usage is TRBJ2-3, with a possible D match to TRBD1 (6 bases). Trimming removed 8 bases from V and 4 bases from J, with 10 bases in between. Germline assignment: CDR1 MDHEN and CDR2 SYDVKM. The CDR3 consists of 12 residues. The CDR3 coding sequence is TGTGCCAGCTCAGGGGTTTCAGATACGCAGTATTTT. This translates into CASSGVSDTQYF.